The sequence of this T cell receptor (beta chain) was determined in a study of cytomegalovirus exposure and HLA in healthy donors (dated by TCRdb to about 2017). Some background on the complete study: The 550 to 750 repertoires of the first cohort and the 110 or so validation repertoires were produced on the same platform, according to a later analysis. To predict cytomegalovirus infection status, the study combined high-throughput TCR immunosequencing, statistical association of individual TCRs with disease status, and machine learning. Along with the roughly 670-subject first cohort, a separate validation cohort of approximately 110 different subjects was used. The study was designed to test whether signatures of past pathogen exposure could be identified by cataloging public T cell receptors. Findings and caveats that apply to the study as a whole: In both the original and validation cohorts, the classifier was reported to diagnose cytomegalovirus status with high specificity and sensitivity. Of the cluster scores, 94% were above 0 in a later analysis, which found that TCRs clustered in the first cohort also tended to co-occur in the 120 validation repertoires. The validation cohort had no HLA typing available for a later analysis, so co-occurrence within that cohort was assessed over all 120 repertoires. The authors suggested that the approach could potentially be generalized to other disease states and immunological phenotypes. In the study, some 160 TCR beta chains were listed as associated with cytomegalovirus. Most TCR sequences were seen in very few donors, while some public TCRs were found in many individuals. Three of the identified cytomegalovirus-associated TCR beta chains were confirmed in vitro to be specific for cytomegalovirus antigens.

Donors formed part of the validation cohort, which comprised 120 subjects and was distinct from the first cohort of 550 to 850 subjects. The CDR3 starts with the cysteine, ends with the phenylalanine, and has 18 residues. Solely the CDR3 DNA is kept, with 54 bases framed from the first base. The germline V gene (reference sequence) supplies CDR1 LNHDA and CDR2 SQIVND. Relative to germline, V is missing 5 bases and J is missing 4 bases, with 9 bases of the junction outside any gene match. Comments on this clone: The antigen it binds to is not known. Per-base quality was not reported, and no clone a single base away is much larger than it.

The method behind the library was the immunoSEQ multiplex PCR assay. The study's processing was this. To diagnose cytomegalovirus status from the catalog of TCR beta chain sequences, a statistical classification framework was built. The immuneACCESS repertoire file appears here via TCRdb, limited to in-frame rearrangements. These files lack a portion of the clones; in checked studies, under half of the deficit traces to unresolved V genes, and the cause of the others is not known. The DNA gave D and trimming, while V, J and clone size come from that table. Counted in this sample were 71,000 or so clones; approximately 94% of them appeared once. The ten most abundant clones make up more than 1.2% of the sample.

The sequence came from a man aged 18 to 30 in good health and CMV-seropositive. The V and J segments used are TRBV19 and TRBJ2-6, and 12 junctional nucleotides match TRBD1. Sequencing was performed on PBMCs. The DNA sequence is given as TGTGCCAGTAGTCGCCTGGGACAGGGGGCGCGGGGGGCCAACGTCCTGACTTTC. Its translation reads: CASSRLGQGARGANVLTF.